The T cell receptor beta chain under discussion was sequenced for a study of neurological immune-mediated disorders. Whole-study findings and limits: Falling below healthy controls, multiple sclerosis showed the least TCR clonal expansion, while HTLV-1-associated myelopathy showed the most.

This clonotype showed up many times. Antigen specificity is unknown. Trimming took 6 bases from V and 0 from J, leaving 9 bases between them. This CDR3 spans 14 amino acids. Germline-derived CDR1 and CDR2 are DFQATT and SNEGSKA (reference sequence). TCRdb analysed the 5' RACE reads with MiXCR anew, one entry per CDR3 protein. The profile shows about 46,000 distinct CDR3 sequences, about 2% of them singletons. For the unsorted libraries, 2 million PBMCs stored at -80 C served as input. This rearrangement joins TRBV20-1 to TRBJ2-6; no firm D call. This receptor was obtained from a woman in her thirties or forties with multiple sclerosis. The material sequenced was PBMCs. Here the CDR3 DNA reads TGCAGTGCAGTCCGCTCCTCTGGGGCCAACGTCCTGACTTTC. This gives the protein CSAVRSSGANVLTF.